This T cell receptor beta chain came from a study of post-analysis software for immune sequencing data. General observations from the study: About five TRBV segments appeared more often in patients than in controls, and TRBV5-6, TRBV5-1 and TRBV20-1 were among these.

Turning to this clonotype: Its antigen is currently unknown.

This CDR3 has 15 residues. Germline CDR1 reads SQVTM; CDR2 reads ANQGSEA. The ends were cut back, 6 bases at V and 1 base at J, with 16 bases in the middle. Built from TCR beta cDNA, the libraries had unique molecular identifiers in them. TCRdb re-called the PCR reads with MiXCR, one entry per CDR3 protein. This table holds roughly 600,000 distinct CDR3 sequences, 44% found once. The sequence came from a girl aged 10-17 years with multiple sclerosis. V gene TRBV29-1 combines with J gene TRBJ2-1; TRBD1 or TRBD2 may be the D gene (6 bases each). Sample: blood. CDR3 protein: CSVGGNRLSYNEQFF. CDR3 bases: TGCAGCGTAGGGGGGAACAGACTATCCTACAATGAGCAGTTCTTC.